This note documents a single T cell receptor beta chain sequence. Its antigen is as yet unknown. The table came from immunoSEQ multiplex PCR; TCRdb's copy has only in-frame clones and leaves some out. The data show around 18,000 clones, 60% to 80% seen once. This sample was included in a study of CD4 T cells in relation to SARS-CoV-2 and coronaviruses. The germline V gene encodes CDR1 SGHRS and CDR2 YFSETQ. The CDR3 is 17 amino acids. The V end lost 4 bases, the J end lost 0 bases, and 17 bases lay between the germline ends. CD4+ T cells from unexposed donors were obtained before the COVID-19 pandemic (2011-2018). The cells were cultured for approximately 10 days before CD4+ T cells were isolated.

What was sequenced was CD4+ T cells from PBMCs, cultured in vitro. The chain joins TRBV5-1 to TRBJ2-1; possibly TRBD1 or TRBD2 for D (5 bases each). The source of this sequence is a human donor in good health. The CDR3 nucleotides read TGCGCCAGCAGCCCAAGGGGTAGCGAGAGCTCCTACAATGAGCAGTTCTTC. Amino acid sequence: CASSPRGSESSYNEQFF.